The sequence of this T cell receptor (beta chain) was determined in a study of blood T cell repertoires in COVID-19. Sequenced by immunoSEQ multiplex PCR; TCRdb stores in-frame clones only, minus some. Here the sample spans roughly 430,000 clones, roughly 88% being singletons. The germline CDR1 and CDR2 sequences are SGHTA and FQGNSA. This CDR3 comprises 15 residues. V dropped 5 bases and J dropped 3 bases, with 13 bases sitting between them. A single count supports this clone. V and J are TRBV7-2 and TRBJ2-2, with a tentative D call TRBD2 (5 bases). The sample consisted of PBMCs or T cells enriched from blood (not recorded which). This sequence was found in a woman aged 18-29 years who had been exposed to COVID-19. CDR3: CASSLDYPDTGELFF. Written as DNA, the CDR3 is TGTGCCAGCAGCCTTGACTATCCCGACACCGGGGAGCTGTTTTTT.